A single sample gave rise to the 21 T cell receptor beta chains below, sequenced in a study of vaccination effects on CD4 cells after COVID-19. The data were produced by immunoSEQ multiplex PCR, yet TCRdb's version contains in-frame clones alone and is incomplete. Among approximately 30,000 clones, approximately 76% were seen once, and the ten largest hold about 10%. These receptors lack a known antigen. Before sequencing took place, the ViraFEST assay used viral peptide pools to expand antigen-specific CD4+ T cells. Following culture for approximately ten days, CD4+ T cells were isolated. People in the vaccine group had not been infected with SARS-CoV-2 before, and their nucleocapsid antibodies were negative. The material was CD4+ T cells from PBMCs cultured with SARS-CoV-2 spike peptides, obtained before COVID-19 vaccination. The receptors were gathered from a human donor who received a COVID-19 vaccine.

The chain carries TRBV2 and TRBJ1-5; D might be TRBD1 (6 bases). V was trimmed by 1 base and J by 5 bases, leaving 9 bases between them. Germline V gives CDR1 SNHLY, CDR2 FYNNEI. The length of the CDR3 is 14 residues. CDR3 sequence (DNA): TGTGCCAGCAGTGAAGGGGACACTGATCAGCCCCAGCATTTT. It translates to CASSEGDTDQPQHF.

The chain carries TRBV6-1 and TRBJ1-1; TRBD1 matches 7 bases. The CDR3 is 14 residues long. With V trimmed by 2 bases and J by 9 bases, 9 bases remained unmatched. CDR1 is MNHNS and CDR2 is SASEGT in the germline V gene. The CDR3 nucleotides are TGTGCCAGCAGTGAACGAGGGGGCGATTCGAAAGCTTTCTTT. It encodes CASSERGGDSKAFF.

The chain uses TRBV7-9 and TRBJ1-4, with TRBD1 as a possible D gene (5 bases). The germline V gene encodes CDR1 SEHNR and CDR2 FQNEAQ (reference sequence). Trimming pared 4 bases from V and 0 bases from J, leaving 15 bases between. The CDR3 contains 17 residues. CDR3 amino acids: CASSSPGRYATNEKLFF. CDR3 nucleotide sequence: TGTGCCAGCAGCTCTCCGGGACGGTATGCAACTAATGAAAAACTGTTTTTT.

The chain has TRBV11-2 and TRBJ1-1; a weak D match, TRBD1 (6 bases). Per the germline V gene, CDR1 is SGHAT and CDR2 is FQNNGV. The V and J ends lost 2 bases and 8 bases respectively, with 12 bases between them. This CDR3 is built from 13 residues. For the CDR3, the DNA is TGTGCCAGCAGCTTATTCCGACAGGCGGAAGCTTTCTTT. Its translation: CASSLFRQAEAFF.

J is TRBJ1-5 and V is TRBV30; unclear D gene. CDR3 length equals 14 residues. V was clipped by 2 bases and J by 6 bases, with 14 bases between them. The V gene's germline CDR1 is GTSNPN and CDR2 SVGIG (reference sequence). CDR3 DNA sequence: TGTGCCTGGAGTCCCACCTCGACGGGTCAGCCCCAGCATTTT. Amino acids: CAWSPTSTGQPQHF.

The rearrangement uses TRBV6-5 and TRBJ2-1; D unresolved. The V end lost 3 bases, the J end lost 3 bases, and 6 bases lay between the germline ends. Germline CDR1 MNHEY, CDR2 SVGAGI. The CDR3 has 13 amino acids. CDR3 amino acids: CASSYDFYNEQFF. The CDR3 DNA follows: TGTGCCAGCAGTTATGACTTCTACAATGAGCAGTTCTTC.

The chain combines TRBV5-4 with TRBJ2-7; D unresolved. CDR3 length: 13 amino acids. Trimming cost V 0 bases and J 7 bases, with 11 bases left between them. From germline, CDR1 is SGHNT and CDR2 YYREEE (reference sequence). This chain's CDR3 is CASSLGSSWEQYF. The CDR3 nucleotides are TGTGCCAGCAGCTTGGGCAGCTCTTGGGAGCAGTACTTC.

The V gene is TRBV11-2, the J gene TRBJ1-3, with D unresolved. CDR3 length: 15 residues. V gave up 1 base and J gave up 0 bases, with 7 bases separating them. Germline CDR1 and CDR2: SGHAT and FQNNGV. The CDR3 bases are TGTGCCAGCAGCTTAGCGGGAAACTCTGGAAACACCATATATTTT. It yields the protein CASSLAGNSGNTIYF. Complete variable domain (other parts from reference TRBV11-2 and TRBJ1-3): EAGVAQSPRYKIIEKRQSVAFWCNPISGHATLYWYQQILGQGPKLLIQFQNNGVVDDSQLPKDRFSAERLKGVDSTLKIQPAKLEDSAVYLCASSLAGNSGNTIYFGEGSWLTVV.

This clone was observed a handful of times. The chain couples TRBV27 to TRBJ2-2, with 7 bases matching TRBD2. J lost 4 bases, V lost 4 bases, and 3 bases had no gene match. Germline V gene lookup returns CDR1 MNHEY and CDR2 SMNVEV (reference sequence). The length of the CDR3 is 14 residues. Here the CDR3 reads CASSWGGSTGELFF. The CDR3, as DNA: TGTGCCAGCAGTTGGGGGGGGAGCACCGGGGAGCTGTTTTTT.

CDR3: CAISGRLAGEFETQYF. CDR3 nucleotide sequence: TGTGCCATCAGTGGCAGACTAGCGGGAGAGTTTGAGACCCAGTACTTC. This chain connects TRBV10-3 to TRBJ2-5, with 12 bases that match TRBD2. Germline lookup yields CDR1 ENHRY and CDR2 SYGVKD. V was pared by 4 bases and J by 5 bases, with 8 bases of the junction left unmatched. This CDR3 region has 16 residues.

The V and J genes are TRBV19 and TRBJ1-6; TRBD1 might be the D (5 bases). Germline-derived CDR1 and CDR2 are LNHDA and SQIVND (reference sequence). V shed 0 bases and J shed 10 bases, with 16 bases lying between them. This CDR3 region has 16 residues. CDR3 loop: CASSIDRGSGGSPLHF. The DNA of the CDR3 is TGTGCCAGTAGTATAGATCGGGGCAGCGGCGGATCACCCCTCCACTTT.

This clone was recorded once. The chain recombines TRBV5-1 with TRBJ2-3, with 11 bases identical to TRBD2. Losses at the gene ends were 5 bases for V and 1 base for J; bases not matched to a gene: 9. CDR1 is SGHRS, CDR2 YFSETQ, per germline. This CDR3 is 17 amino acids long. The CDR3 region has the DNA TGCGCCAGCAGACCTAGCCCGGGACTAGCGGGCACAGATACGCAGTATTTT. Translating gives CASRPSPGLAGTDTQYF.

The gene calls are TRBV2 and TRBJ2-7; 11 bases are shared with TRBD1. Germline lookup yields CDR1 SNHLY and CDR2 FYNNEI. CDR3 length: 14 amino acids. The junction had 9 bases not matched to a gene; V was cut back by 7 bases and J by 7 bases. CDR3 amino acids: CASITPGQGEEQYF. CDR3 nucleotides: TGTGCCAGCATTACGCCGGGACAGGGGGAAGAGCAGTACTTC. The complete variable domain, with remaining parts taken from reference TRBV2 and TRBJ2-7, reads EPEVTQTPSHQVTQMGQEVILRCVPISNHLYFYWYRQILGQKVEFLVSFYNNEISEKSEIFDDQFSVERPDGSNFTLKIRSTKLEDSAMYFCASITPGQGEEQYFGPGTRLTVT.

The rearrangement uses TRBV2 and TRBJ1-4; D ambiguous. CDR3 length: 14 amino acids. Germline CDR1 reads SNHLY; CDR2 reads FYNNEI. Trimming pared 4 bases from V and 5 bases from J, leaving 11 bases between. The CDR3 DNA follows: TGTGCCAGCAGTGGGGAATTGCAGAATGAAAAACTGTTTTTT. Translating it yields CASSGELQNEKLFF.

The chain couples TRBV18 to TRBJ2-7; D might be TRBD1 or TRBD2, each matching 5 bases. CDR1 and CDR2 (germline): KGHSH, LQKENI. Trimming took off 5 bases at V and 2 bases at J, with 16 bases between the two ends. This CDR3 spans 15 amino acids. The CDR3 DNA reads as TGTGCCAGCTCAGACGACAGCGCGGGCGCCTACGAGCAGTACTTC. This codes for CASSDDSAGAYEQYF.

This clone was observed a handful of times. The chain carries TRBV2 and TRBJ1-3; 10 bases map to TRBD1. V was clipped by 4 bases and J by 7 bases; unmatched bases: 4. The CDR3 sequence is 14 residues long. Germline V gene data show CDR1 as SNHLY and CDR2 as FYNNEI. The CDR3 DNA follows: TGTGCCAGCAGTGTGACAGGGGGCGGGAACACCATATATTTT. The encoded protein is CASSVTGGGNTIYF.

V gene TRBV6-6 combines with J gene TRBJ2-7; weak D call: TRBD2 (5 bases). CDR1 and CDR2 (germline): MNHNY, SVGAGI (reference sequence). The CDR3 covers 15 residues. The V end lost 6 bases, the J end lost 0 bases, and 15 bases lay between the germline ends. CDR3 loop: CASSGATGSSYEQYF. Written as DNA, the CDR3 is TGTGCCAGCAGCGGCGCGACGGGGAGCTCCTACGAGCAGTACTTC.

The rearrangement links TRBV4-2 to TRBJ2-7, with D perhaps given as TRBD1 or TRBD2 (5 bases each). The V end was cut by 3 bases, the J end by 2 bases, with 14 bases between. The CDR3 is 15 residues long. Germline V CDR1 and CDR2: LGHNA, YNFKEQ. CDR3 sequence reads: CASSQQGTEAYEQYF. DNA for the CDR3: TGTGCCAGCAGCCAGCAAGGGACCGAAGCCTACGAGCAGTACTTC.

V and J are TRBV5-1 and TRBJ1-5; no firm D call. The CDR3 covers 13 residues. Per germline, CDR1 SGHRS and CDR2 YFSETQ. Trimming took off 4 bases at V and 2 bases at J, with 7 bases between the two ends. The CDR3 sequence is CASSPEGNQPQHF. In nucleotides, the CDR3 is TGCGCCAGCAGCCCGGAGGGCAATCAGCCCCAGCATTTT.

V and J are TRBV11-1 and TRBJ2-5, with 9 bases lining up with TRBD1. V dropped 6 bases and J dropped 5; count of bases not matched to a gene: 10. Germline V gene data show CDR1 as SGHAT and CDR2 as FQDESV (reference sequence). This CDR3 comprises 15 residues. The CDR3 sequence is CASSSRQGERETQYF. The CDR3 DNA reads TGTGCCAGCAGTTCCAGACAGGGGGAGAGGGAGACCCAGTACTTC. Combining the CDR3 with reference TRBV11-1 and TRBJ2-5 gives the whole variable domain EAEVAQSPRYKITEKSQAVAFWCDPISGHATLYWYRQILGQGPELLVQFQDESVVDDSQLPKDRFSAERLKGVDSTLKIQPAELGDSAMYLCASSSRQGERETQYFGPGTRLLVL.

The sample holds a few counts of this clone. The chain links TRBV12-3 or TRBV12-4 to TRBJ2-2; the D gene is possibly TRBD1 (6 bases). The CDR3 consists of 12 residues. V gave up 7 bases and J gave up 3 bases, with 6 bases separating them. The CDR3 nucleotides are TGTGCCAGCACAGGGGACACCGGGGAGCTGTTTTTT. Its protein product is CASTGDTGELFF.